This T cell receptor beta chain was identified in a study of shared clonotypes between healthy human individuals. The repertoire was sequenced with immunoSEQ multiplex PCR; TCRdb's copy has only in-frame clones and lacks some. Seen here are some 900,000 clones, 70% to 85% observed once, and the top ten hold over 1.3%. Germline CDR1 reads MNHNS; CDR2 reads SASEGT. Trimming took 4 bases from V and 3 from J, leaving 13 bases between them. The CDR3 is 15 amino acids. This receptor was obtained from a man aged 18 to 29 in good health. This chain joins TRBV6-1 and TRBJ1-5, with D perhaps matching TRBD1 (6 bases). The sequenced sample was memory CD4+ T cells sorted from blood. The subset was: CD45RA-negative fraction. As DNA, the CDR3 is TGTGCCAGCAGTGGGTGGACAGCGTCCAATCAGCCCCAGCATTTT. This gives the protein CASSGWTASNQPQHF.